This section outlines one T cell receptor beta chain sequence together with its context. V gave up 6 bases and J gave up 6 bases, with 10 bases separating them. Germline CDR1 SGHNT, CDR2 YYREEE (reference sequence). This CDR3 region has 12 residues. In the study's own analysis: Amplified reference gene primers provided the basis for estimating nucleated cell counts. The method was immunoSEQ multiplex PCR; TCRdb's version includes in-frame clones alone and lacks a portion of them. The V and J calls and clone size come from that table; D and trimming were worked out from the DNA. The sample lists approximately 190,000 clones, more than 70% occurring once. This entry is derived from a study of blood T cell repertoires in COVID-19. Study information: Some COVID-19 samples were acute and others convalescent; all came from the United States, Italy and Spain. Sources were T cells, B-cell-depleted T cells, or PBMCs; the material itself was cDNA or gDNA.

The clonotype comes from a woman in her thirties or forties who had recovered from COVID-19. The sample comprised peripheral blood. The rearrangement uses TRBV5-4 and TRBJ1-5; D is perhaps TRBD1 (5 bases). In nucleotides, the CDR3 is TGTGCCAGCAACCCAGGGTCTCAGCCCCAGCATTTT. Its translation is CASNPGSQPQHF.